These T cell receptor beta chains were read from a single sample in a study of shared clonotypes between healthy human individuals. The table came from immunoSEQ multiplex PCR; TCRdb's copy has only in-frame clones and leaves some out. Of approximately 2,300,000 clones in the sample, about nine tenths were seen once. Specimen: naive CD4+ T cells from PBMCs. These receptors were collected from a man younger than 30 in good health. Some clones in this sample may be carry-over from other donors' samples. Both conserved end residues are part of each CDR3. The D gene is left open where the match is weak. The listing skips clone size in some rows; elsewhere it reads once, few, many or a size class.

.	few	TRBV9	TRBJ2-7	CASSVDPRGIYEQYF	TGTGCCAGCAGCGTAGACCCACGGGGGATCTACGAGCAGTACTTC
TRBD2	.	TRBV6-6	TRBJ2-7	CASSSGGLAGYEQYF	TGTGCCAGCAGCTCGGGGGGACTAGCGGGCTACGAGCAGTACTTC
.	.	TRBV7-9	TRBJ2-1	CASRSTGYNEQFF	TGTGCCAGCAGATCCACAGGCTACAATGAGCAGTTCTTC
TRBD2	.	TRBV14	TRBJ2-1	CASSEGLAYSNEQFF	TGTGCCAGCAGCGAAGGACTAGCCTATTCCAATGAGCAGTTCTTC
.	.	TRBV4-1	TRBJ1-1	CASSRTAGGVAFF	TGCGCCAGCAGCCGGACAGCGGGGGGCGTTGCTTTCTTT
.	.	TRBV7-8	TRBJ1-1	CASSFVGGASTEAFF	TGTGCCAGCAGCTTTGTGGGGGGCGCAAGCACTGAAGCTTTCTTT
TRBD2	.	TRBV18	TRBJ2-1	CASSPRLAGWNEQFF	TGTGCCAGCTCACCTCGACTAGCGGGATGGAATGAGCAGTTCTTC
TRBD1	.	TRBV5-4	TRBJ2-2	CASSPTGGAGTGELFF	TGTGCCAGCAGCCCCACAGGGGGCGCCGGGACCGGGGAGCTGTTTTTT
.	.	TRBV10-1	TRBJ2-7	CASSEPGFYEQYF	TGCGCCAGCAGTGAGCCAGGCTTCTACGAGCAGTACTTC
TRBD2	.	TRBV4-3	TRBJ2-5	CASSQDSLAGSETQYF	TGCGCCAGCAGCCAAGATTCGCTAGCGGGGTCGGAGACCCAGTACTTC
TRBD1	.	TRBV28	TRBJ1-2	CASSPQHPGQSSLYGYTF	TGTGCCAGCAGTCCCCAGCATCCGGGACAGTCATCTCTCTATGGCTACACCTTC
TRBD1	.	TRBV28	TRBJ2-2	CASSSSGQGNTGELFF	TGTGCCAGCAGTTCGTCTGGACAGGGAAACACCGGGGAGCTGTTTTTT
.	.	TRBV15	TRBJ1-1	CATSRDAGNTEAFF	TGTGCCACCAGTCGGGACGCCGGAAACACTGAAGCTTTCTTT
.	.	TRBV5-1	TRBJ2-3	CASSSPGEDTQYF	TGCGCCAGCAGCTCTCCCGGAGAGGATACGCAGTATTTT
TRBD1	.	TRBV19	TRBJ2-7	CASSRGTGYEQYF	TGTGCCAGTAGCAGAGGGACAGGCTACGAGCAGTACTTC
TRBD1	.	TRBV18	TRBJ2-3	CASSLPGQGAGTDTQYF	TGTGCCAGCTCACTTCCGGGACAGGGGGCTGGCACAGATACGCAGTATTTT
.	.	TRBV4-2	TRBJ1-2	CASSQTGSEEANYGYTF	TGTGCCAGCAGCCAAACAGGGTCCGAGGAAGCTAACTATGGCTACACCTTC
.	.	TRBV9	TRBJ2-5	CASSVAALQETQYF	TGTGCCAGCAGCGTAGCTGCATTACAAGAGACCCAGTACTTC
TRBD2	.	TRBV7-2	TRBJ2-2	CASGPEPGLANTGELFF	TGTGCCAGCGGACCGGAACCGGGACTAGCAAACACCGGGGAGCTGTTTTTT
.	.	TRBV18	TRBJ2-2	CASSRDSKDGELFF	TGTGCCAGCTCACGAGACAGCAAGGACGGGGAGCTGTTTTTT
.	few	TRBV7-2	TRBJ2-7	CASSFSYEQYF	TGTGCCAGCAGCTTTTCCTACGAGCAGTACTTC
.	once	TRBV21-1	TRBJ2-7	CASSKEGRQAYEQYF	TGTGCCAGCAGCAAAGAGGGCAGGCAAGCCTACGAGCAGTACTTC
TRBD2	.	TRBV5-1	TRBJ2-1	CASSLLRASGESYNEQFF	TGCGCCAGCAGCTTGCTACGCGCTAGCGGGGAATCCTACAATGAGCAGTTCTTC
TRBD1	.	TRBV7-9	TRBJ2-5	CASTGQGVETQYF	TGTGCCAGCACCGGCCAGGGGGTGGAGACCCAGTACTTC
.	.	TRBV19	TRBJ2-1	CASRLAGGVAYNEQFF	TGTGCCAGTAGACTAGCAGGAGGGGTCGCCTACAATGAGCAGTTCTTC
TRBD2	.	TRBV6-6	TRBJ2-7	CASRAEGLGAYEQYF	TGTGCCAGCAGAGCCGAGGGACTAGGGGCCTACGAGCAGTACTTC
.	.	TRBV15	TRBJ2-3	CATSRGFRDTQYF	TGTGCCACCAGCAGAGGTTTTCGGGATACGCAGTATTTT
.	.	TRBV6-5	TRBJ2-7	CASSYSGSSVEQYF	TGTGCCAGCAGTTACTCCGGGTCGAGCGTCGAGCAGTACTTC
.	.	TRBV9	TRBJ2-1	CASSPSGNEQFF	TGTGCCAGCAGCCCGTCGGGCAATGAGCAGTTCTTC
.	.	TRBV10-3	TRBJ2-3	CAISESLMVGTDTQYF	TGTGCCATCAGTGAGTCGTTAATGGTGGGGACAGATACGCAGTATTTT
.	.	TRBV11-2	TRBJ2-1	CASSSLAGGGARYNEQFF	TGTGCCAGCAGCTCACTGGCCGGTGGCGGGGCTCGCTACAATGAGCAGTTCTTC
.	.	TRBV4-3	TRBJ2-7	CASSQAVEGFSYEQYF	TGCGCCAGCAGCCAAGCTGTGGAGGGCTTCTCCTACGAGCAGTACTTC
.	.	TRBV4-2	TRBJ1-5	CASSEQGTVGNQPQHF	TGTGCCAGCAGCGAACAGGGAACTGTCGGCAATCAGCCCCAGCATTTT
.	.	TRBV7-2	TRBJ1-2	CASSRNGNTNYGYTF	TGTGCCAGCAGCCGTAATGGGAATACTAACTATGGCTACACCTTC
.	.	TRBV28	TRBJ1-5	CASSDPPPLSQHF	TGTGCCAGCAGTGACCCCCCACCACTGTCCCAGCATTTT
TRBD2	.	TRBV6-5	TRBJ2-7	CASRKSVVAGYEQYF	TGTGCCAGCAGGAAATCAGTGGTAGCGGGGTACGAGCAGTACTTC
.	.	TRBV28	TRBJ1-2	CASRADRSGYTF	TGTGCCAGCAGAGCTGACAGGTCGGGCTACACCTTC
TRBD1	.	TRBV5-4	TRBJ1-4	CASSLPGQGGEKLFF	TGTGCCAGCAGCTTACCGGGACAGGGGGGCGAAAAACTGTTTTTT
.	.	TRBV5-1	TRBJ1-2	CASSLRENYGYTF	TGCGCCAGCAGCTTGCGGGAGAACTATGGCTACACCTTC
.	.	TRBV6-5	TRBJ2-7	CASSYADRQAYEQYF	TGTGCCAGCAGTTACGCCGACAGGCAAGCCTACGAGCAGTACTTC
.	.	TRBV6-5	TRBJ2-5	CASSYTPETQYF	TGTGCCAGCAGTTACACCCCGGAGACCCAGTACTTC
TRBD1	.	TRBV18	TRBJ2-5	CASSPIPGQRQETQYF	TGTGCCAGCTCCCCAATTCCGGGACAGCGGCAAGAGACCCAGTACTTC
.	.	TRBV9	TRBJ2-3	CASSERTDTQYF	TGTGCCAGCAGCGAGCGCACAGATACGCAGTATTTT
TRBD1	.	TRBV6-6	TRBJ2-7	CAGRTGVYEQYF	TGTGCCGGACGGACAGGGGTCTACGAGCAGTACTTC
.	.	TRBV5-1	TRBJ2-7	CASSLAGQYYEQYF	TGCGCCAGCAGCTTGGCCGGTCAGTACTACGAGCAGTACTTC
.	.	TRBV19	TRBJ2-3	CASSARGTDTQYF	TGTGCCAGTAGTGCCCGGGGCACAGATACGCAGTATTTT